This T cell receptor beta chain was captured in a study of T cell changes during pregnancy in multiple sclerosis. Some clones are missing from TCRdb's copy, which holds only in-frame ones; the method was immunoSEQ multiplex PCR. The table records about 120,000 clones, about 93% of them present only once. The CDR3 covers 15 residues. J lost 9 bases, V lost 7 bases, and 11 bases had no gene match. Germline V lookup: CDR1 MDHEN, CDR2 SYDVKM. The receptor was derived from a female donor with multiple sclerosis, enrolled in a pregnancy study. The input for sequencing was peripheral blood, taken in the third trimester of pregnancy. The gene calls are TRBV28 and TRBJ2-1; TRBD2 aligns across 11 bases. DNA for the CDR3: TGTGCCAGCAACAACCCGGGACTAGCGGACTCTGAGCAGTTCTTC. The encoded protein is CASNNPGLADSEQFF. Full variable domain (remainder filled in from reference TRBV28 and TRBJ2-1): DVKVTQSSRYLVKRTGEKVFLECVQDMDHENMFWYRQDPGLGLRLIYFSYDVKMKEKGDIPEGYSVSREKKERFSLILESASTNQTSMYLCASNNPGLADSEQFFGPGTRLTVL.